A single sample is the source of the 18 T cell receptor beta chains below, sequenced in a study of blood T cell repertoires in COVID-19. Some clones are missing from TCRdb's copy, which holds only in-frame ones; the method was immunoSEQ multiplex PCR. The sample lists roughly 180,000 clones, over 70% occurring once. The specimen was PBMCs or T cells enriched from blood (not recorded which). Receptors originate from a woman in her 40s with acute COVID-19.

The rearrangement links TRBV18 to TRBJ2-1, with D tentatively TRBD2 (5 bases). The CDR3 runs to 16 residues. The germline CDR1 and CDR2 sequences are KGHSH and LQKENI. V shed 4 bases and J shed 9 bases, with 22 bases lying between them. CDR3 loop: CASSRISSGSSGEQFF. CDR3 nucleotides: TGTGCCAGCTCACGCATCTCCTCGGGGAGCTCGGGTGAGCAGTTCTTC.

The genes are TRBV18 and TRBJ2-7, with D possibly TRBD2 on 6 matching bases. CDR3 length equals 15 residues. V was shortened by 0 bases and J by 2 bases, with 11 bases between the two germline ends. Germline V gene data show CDR1 as KGHSH and CDR2 as LQKENI. CDR3 DNA sequence: TGTGCCAGCTCACCACCGGGACTGAAAGCCTACGAGCAGTACTTC. This translates into CASSPPGLKAYEQYF.

The rearrangement uses TRBV19 and TRBJ2-4; TRBD2 is a possible D gene (6 bases). V lost 3 bases and J 6 bases, leaving 15 bases between the germline ends. The CDR3 runs 15 residues. The germline CDR1 and CDR2 sequences are LNHDA and SQIVND (reference sequence). In DNA form, the CDR3 reads TGTGCCAGTAGTATTAGTGCCCCCGGGGGAAACATTCAGTACTTC. It codes for CASSISAPGGNIQYF.

This chain links TRBV18 with TRBJ1-1; D is undetermined. The CDR3 consists of 13 residues. The germline V gene has CDR1 KGHSH and CDR2 LQKENI. Deletions cut 3 bases from V and 3 bases from J, with 8 bases between. In nucleotides, the CDR3 is TGTGCCAGCTCACCCCGGGTGGACACTGAAGCTTTCTTT. It codes for CASSPRVDTEAFF.

The chain carries TRBV15 and TRBJ2-5; D is uncertain. The CDR3 covers 13 residues. Germline lookup yields CDR1 LNHNV and CDR2 YYDKDF (reference sequence). Trimming cost V 6 bases and J 7 bases, with 15 bases left between them. In DNA form, the CDR3 reads TGTGCCACCAGTGTTGGATTCCGCGGGACCCAGTACTTC. Translation: CATSVGFRGTQYF.

This chain uses TRBV29-1 with TRBJ2-3; perhaps TRBD2 as D (6 bases). V lost 5 bases and J 4 bases, leaving 13 bases between the germline ends. There are 13 residues in the CDR3. Germline V CDR1 and CDR2: SQVTM, ANQGSEA. CDR3 bases: TGCAGCGTTCAGCGGGTGCGGGCAGATACGCAGTATTTT. Protein product: CSVQRVRADTQYF.

This clone was seen a handful of times. V is TRBV4-1 and J is TRBJ1-5, with 9 bases that match TRBD1. The CDR3 extends over 17 amino acids. Germline V gives CDR1 MGHRA, CDR2 YSYEKL. Unmatched junction bases numbered 8, after V lost 4 bases and J lost 1 base. CDR3 residues: CASSPRTGDWSNQPQHF. CDR3 sequence (DNA): TGCGCCAGCAGCCCCCGGACAGGGGATTGGAGCAATCAGCCCCAGCATTTT.

The genes are TRBV4-1 and TRBJ2-1; D remains ambiguous. The germline V and J ends were trimmed by 0 bases and 4 bases, with 10 bases remaining between them. Germline values: CDR1 MGHRA, CDR2 YSYEKL. This CDR3 comprises 15 residues. CDR3 DNA sequence: TGCGCCAGCAGCCAAGATTGGCTTGTATACAATGAGCAGTTCTTC. Translating it yields CASSQDWLVYNEQFF.

This clone appeared once. This chain uses TRBV25-1 with TRBJ1-2; weak D call: TRBD1 (6 bases). The CDR3 loop spans 15 amino acids. The germline V gene encodes CDR1 MGHDK and CDR2 SYGVNS. Trimming cost V 6 bases and J 1 base, with 15 bases left between them. This CDR3 is CASSQTGQINYGYTF. The DNA for the CDR3 is TGTGCCAGCAGCCAAACCGGACAGATTAACTATGGCTACACCTTC.

The chain recombines TRBV18 with TRBJ1-4, with D maybe TRBD1 (5 bases). Trimming pared 4 bases from V and 5 bases from J, leaving 14 bases between. Germline V gene data show CDR1 as KGHSH and CDR2 as LQKENI. The length of the CDR3 is 15 residues. CDR3 region: CASSQGRATNEKLFF. In DNA, the CDR3 is TGTGCCAGCTCACAAGGCAGGGCTACCAATGAAAAACTGTTTTTT.

The chain carries TRBV24-1 and TRBJ2-7; 9 positions agree with TRBD2. Germline loops: CDR1 KGHDR, CDR2 SFDVKD. The CDR3 is 16 amino acids. V lost 1 base, J lost 5 bases, and 8 bases stayed unmatched. CDR3 in amino acids: CATSDFKSGRLHEQYV. The CDR3 bases are TGTGCCACCAGTGATTTTAAAAGCGGGAGGTTACACGAGCAGTACGTC.

The chain has TRBV10-1 and TRBJ2-7; 8 bases map to TRBD2. V trimming: 0 bases; J trimming: 4 bases; junction bases outside the gene matches: 8. The CDR3 length is 16 residues. From germline, CDR1 is WNHNN and CDR2 SYGVQD (reference sequence). The CDR3 sequence: CASSESTASGRYEQYV. In DNA, the CDR3 is TGCGCCAGCAGTGAGTCGACGGCTAGCGGGCGTTACGAGCAGTACGTC.

The chain employs TRBV3-1 (or the pseudogene TRBV3-2) and TRBJ1-2; the D is unclear. This CDR3 is built from 13 residues. Per the germline V gene, CDR1 is LGHDT and CDR2 is YNNKEL (reference sequence). The ends were cut back, 3 bases at V and 1 base at J, with 6 bases in the middle. The CDR3 here is CASSQRVNYGYTF. As DNA, the CDR3 is TGTGCCAGCAGCCAGAGAGTTAACTATGGCTACACCTTC.

This chain links TRBV7-3 with TRBJ2-2; 10 bases fit TRBD1. There are 15 residues in the CDR3. CDR1 is SGHTA, CDR2 FQGTGA, per germline. Unmatched junction bases numbered 2, after V lost 2 bases and J lost 5 bases. CDR3 in DNA: TGTGCCAGCAGCTTAGGGACAGGGGTTACCGGGGAGCTGTTTTTT. It is translated as CASSLGTGVTGELFF.

This sequence joins TRBV27 and TRBJ2-3; perhaps TRBD2 as D (5 bases). The V and J ends lost 6 bases and 4 bases respectively, with 14 bases between them. Germline CDR1 and CDR2: MNHEY and SMNVEV (reference sequence). CDR3 length equals 14 residues. The CDR3 nucleotides are TGTGCCAGCAGGCCCTCCGGGAAATCAGATACGCAGTATTTT. Residues: CASRPSGKSDTQYF.

The rearrangement joins TRBV12-5 to TRBJ2-1, with unresolved D. Germline V gives CDR1 LGHNT, CDR2 FRNRAP. Trimming pared 3 bases from V and 8 bases from J, leaving 14 bases between. This CDR3 spans 14 amino acids. For the CDR3, the DNA is TGTGCTAGTGGTTTCGGGTCTCCCCGGGATGAGCAGTTCTTC. This sequence encodes CASGFGSPRDEQFF.

This clone was observed a single time. The V call is TRBV7-3, the J call TRBJ2-1; TRBD1 aligns across 7 bases. This CDR3 is built from 13 residues. J was trimmed by 11 bases and V by 5 bases; bases with no gene match: 9. Germline-derived CDR1 and CDR2 are SGHTA and FQGTGA. The CDR3, as DNA: TGTGCCAGCAGCACCCAACCGGACAGGAAGCAGTTCTTC. It is translated as CASSTQPDRKQFF.

The chain has TRBV19 and TRBJ2-1, with 12 bases fitting TRBD2. J gave up 6 bases and V 4 bases, and 10 bases lay outside the gene matches. The germline V gene has CDR1 LNHDA and CDR2 SQIVND (reference sequence). This CDR3 has 17 amino acids. CDR3 residues: CASSTTVTSGRFNEQFF. In nucleotides, the CDR3 is TGTGCCAGTAGTACAACCGTGACTAGCGGGAGATTCAATGAGCAGTTCTTC.